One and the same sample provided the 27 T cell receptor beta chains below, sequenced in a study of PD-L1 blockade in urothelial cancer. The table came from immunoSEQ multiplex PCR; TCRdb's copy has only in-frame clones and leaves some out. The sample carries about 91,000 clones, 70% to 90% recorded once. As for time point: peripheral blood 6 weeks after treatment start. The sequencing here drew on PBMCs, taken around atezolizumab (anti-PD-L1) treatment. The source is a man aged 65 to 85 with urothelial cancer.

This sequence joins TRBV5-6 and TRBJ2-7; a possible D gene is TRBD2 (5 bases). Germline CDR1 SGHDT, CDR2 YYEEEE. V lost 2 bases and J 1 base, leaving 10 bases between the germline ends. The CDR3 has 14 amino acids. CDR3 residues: CASSFGEWSYEQYF. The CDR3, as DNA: TGTGCCAGCAGCTTCGGGGAATGGTCCTACGAGCAGTACTTC.

The CDR3 loop reads CASGDRVVNQPQHF. In nucleotides, the CDR3 is TGTGCCAGTGGGGACAGGGTGGTGAATCAGCCCCAGCATTTT. V and J are TRBV19 and TRBJ1-5; 9 bases agree with TRBD1. The CDR3 has 14 amino acids. V shed 8 bases, J shed 4 bases, and the junction held 6 bases outside the gene matches. Per the germline V gene, CDR1 is LNHDA and CDR2 is SQIVND (reference sequence).

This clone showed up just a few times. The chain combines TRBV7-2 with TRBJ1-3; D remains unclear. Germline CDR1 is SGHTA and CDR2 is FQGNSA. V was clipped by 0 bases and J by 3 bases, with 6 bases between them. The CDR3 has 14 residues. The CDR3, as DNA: TGTGCCAGCAGCTTAGCTAGTCATGGAAACACCATATATTTT. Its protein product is CASSLASHGNTIYF.

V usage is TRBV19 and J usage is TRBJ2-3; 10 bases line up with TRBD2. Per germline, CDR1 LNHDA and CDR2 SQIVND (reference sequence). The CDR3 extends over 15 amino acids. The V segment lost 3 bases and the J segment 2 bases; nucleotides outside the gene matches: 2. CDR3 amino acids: CASSMTSGLTDTQYF. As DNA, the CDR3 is TGTGCCAGTAGTATGACTAGCGGGCTCACAGATACGCAGTATTTT. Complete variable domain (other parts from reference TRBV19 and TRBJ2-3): DGGITQSPKYLFRKEGQNVTLSCEQNLNHDAMYWYRQDPGQGLRLIYYSQIVNDFQKGDIAEGYSVSREKKESFPLTVTSAQKNPTAFYLCASSMTSGLTDTQYFGPGTRLTVL.

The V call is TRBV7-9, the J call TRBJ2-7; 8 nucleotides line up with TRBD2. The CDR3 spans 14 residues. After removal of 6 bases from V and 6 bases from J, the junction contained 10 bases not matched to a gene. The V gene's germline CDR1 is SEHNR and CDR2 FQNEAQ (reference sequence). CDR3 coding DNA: TGTGCCAGCAGACCAACGGCAGCGGGGGCCGAGCAGTACTTC. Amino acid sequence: CASRPTAAGAEQYF.

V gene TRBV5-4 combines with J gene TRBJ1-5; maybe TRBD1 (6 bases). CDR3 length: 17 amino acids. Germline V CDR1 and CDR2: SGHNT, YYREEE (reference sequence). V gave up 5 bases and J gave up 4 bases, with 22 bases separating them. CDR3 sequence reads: CASSYTTGTWNNQPQHF. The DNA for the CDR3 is TGTGCCAGCAGTTACACAACCGGGACATGGAATAATCAGCCCCAGCATTTT.

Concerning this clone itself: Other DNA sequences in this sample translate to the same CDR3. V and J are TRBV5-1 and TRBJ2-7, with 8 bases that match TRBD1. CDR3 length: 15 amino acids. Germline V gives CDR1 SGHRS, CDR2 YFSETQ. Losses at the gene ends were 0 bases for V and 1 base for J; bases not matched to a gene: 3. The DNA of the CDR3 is TGCGCCAGCAGCTTGGAAGGGACAGGATCCTACGAGCAGTACTTC. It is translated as CASSLEGTGSYEQYF.

The chain's CDR3 is CASSLNGGEKLFF. CDR3 sequence (DNA): TGTGCCAGCAGCTTAAATGGGGGGGAAAAACTGTTTTTT. V and J are TRBV7-2 and TRBJ1-4; D is possibly TRBD1 (5 bases). The germline gives CDR1 SGHTA, CDR2 FQGNSA. This CDR3 contains 13 residues. Trimming removed 2 bases from V and 8 bases from J, with 9 bases in between.

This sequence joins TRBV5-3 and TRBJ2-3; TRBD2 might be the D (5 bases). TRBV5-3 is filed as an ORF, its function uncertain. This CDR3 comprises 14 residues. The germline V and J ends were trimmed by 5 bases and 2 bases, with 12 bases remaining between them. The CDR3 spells CARRGSGNTDTQYF. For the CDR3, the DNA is TGTGCCAGAAGAGGGTCGGGGAACACAGATACGCAGTATTTT.

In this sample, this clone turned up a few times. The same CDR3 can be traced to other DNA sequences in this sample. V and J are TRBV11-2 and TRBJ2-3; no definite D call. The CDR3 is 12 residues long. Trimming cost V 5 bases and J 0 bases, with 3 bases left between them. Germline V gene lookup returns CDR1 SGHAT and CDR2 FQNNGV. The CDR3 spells CASSPSTDTQYF. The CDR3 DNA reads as TGTGCCAGCAGCCCTAGCACAGATACGCAGTATTTT. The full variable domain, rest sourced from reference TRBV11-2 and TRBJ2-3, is EAGVAQSPRYKIIEKRQSVAFWCNPISGHATLYWYQQILGQGPKLLIQFQNNGVVDDSQLPKDRFSAERLKGVDSTLKIQPAKLEDSAVYLCASSPSTDTQYFGPGTRLTVL.

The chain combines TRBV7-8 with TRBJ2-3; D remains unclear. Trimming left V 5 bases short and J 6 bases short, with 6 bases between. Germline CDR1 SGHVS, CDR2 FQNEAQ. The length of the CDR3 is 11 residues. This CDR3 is CASSNRDTQYF. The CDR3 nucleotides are TGTGCCAGCAGCAATCGGGATACGCAGTATTTT. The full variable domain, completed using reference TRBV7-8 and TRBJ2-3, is GAGVSQSPRYKVAKRGQDVALRCDPISGHVSLFWYQQALGQGPEFLTYFQNEAQLDKSGLPSDRFFAERPEGSVSTLKIQRTQQEDSAVYLCASSNRDTQYFGPGTRLTVL.

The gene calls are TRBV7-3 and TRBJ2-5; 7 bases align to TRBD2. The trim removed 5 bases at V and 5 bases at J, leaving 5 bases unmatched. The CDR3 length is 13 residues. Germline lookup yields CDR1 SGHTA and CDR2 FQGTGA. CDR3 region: CASSRGLLETQYF. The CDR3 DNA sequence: TGTGCCAGCAGCCGGGGACTACTCGAGACCCAGTACTTC.

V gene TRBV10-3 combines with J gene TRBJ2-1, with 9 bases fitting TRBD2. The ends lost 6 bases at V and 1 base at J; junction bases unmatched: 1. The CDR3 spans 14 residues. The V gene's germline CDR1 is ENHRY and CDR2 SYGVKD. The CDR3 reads CAIRAGGSYNEQFF. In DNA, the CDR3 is TGTGCCATCAGAGCGGGGGGTTCCTACAATGAGCAGTTCTTC.

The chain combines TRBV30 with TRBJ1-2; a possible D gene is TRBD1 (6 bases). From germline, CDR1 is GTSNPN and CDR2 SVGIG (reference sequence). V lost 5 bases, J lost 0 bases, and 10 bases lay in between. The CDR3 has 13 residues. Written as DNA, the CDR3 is TGTGCCTGGGGGACACCCGCTAACTATGGCTACACCTTC. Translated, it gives CAWGTPANYGYTF.

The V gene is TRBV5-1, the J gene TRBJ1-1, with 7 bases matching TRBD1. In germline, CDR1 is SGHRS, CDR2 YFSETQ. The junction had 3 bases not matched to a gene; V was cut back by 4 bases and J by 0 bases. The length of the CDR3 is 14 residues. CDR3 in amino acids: CASSPTGMNTEAFF. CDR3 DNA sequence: TGCGCCAGCAGCCCGACAGGGATGAACACTGAAGCTTTCTTT. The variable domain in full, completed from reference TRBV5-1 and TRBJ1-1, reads KAGVTQTPRYLIKTRGQQVTLSCSPISGHRSVSWYQQTPGQGLQFLFEYFSETQRNKGNFPGRFSGRQFSNSRSEMNVSTLELGDSALYLCASSPTGMNTEAFFGQGTRLTVV.

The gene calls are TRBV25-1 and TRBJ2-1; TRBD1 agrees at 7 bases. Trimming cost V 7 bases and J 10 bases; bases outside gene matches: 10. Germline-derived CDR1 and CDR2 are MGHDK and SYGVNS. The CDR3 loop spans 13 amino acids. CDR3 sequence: CASTPLQGREQFF. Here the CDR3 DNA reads TGTGCCAGCACGCCCTTACAGGGGCGGGAGCAGTTCTTC. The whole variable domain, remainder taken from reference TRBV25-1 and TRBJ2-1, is EADIYQTPRYLVIGTGKKITLECSQTMGHDKMYWYQQDPGMELHLIHYSYGVNSTEKGDLSSESTVSRIRTEHFPLTLESARPSHTSQYLCASTPLQGREQFFGPGTRLTVL.

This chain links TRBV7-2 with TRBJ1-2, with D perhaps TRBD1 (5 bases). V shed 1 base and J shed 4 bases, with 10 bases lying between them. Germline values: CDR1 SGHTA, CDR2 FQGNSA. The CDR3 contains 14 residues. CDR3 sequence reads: CASSLGQGSYGYTF. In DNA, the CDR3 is TGTGCCAGCAGCTTAGGGCAGGGCAGCTATGGCTACACCTTC.

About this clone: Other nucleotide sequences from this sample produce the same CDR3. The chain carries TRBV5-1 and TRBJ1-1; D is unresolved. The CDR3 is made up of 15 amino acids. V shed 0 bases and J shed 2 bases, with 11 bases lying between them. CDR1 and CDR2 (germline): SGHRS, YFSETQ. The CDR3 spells CASSLGARGNTEAFF. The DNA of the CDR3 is TGCGCCAGCAGCTTGGGTGCTCGCGGAAACACTGAAGCTTTCTTT.

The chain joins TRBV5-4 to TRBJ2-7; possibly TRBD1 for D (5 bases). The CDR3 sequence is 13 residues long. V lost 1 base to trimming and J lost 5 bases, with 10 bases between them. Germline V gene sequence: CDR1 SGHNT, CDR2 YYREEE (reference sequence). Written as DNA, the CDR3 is TGTGCCAGCAGCTTGACGGACACCCACGAGCAGTACTTC. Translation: CASSLTDTHEQYF.

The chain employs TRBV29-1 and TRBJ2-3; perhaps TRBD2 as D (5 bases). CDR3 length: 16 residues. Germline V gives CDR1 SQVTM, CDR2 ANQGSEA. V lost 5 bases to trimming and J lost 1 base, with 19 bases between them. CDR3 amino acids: CSVPGWGIGGTDTQYF. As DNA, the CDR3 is TGCAGCGTTCCGGGCTGGGGAATCGGGGGCACAGATACGCAGTATTTT.

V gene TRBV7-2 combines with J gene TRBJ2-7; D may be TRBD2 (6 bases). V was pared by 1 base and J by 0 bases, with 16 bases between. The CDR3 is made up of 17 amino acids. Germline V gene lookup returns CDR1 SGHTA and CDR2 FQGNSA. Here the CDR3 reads CASSLDRGGASSYEQYF. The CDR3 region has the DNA TGTGCCAGCAGCTTAGATCGGGGCGGGGCCAGCTCCTACGAGCAGTACTTC.

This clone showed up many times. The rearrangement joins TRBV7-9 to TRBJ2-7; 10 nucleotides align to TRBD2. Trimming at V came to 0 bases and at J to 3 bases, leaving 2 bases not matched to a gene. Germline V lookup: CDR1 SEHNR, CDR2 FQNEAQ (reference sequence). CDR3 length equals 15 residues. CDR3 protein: CASSLAVAGGYEQYF. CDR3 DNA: TGTGCCAGCAGCTTAGCGGTAGCGGGGGGCTACGAGCAGTACTTC.

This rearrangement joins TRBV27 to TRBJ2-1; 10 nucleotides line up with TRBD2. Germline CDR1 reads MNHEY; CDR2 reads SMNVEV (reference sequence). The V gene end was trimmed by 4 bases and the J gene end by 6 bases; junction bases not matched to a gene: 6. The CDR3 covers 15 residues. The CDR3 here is CASSSPASGSNEQFF. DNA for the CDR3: TGTGCCAGCAGTTCCCCGGCTAGCGGGAGCAATGAGCAGTTCTTC.

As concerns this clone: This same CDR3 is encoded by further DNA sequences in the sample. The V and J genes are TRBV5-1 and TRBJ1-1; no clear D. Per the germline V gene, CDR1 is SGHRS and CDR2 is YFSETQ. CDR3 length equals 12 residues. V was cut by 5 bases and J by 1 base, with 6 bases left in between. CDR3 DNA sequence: TGCGCCAGCAGGGCGGGGAACACTGAAGCTTTCTTT. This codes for CASRAGNTEAFF.

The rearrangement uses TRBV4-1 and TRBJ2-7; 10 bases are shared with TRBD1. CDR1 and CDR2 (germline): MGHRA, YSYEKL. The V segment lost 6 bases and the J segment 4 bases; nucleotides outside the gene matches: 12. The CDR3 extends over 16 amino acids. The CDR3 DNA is TGCGCCAGCAGTCTCGACCCAGGGGACAGGGGTTACGAGCAGTACTTC. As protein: CASSLDPGDRGYEQYF.

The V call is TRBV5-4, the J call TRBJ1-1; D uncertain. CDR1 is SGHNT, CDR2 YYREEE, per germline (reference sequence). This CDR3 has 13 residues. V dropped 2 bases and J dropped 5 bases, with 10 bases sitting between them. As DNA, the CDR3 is TGTGCCAGCAGCTTTTTCGTGGAGACTGAAGCTTTCTTT. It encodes CASSFFVETEAFF.

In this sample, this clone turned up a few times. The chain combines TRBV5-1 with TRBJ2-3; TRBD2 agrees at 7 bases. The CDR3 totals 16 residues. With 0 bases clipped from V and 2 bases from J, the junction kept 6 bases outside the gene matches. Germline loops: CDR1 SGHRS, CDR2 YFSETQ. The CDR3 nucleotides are TGCGCCAGCAGCTTGGCAAGCGGGGCAAACACAGATACGCAGTATTTT. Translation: CASSLASGANTDTQYF.